This T cell receptor (beta chain) was captured in a study of PD-L1 blockade in urothelial cancer. The overall study: Blood underwent analysis 3 weeks (second dose) and 6 weeks after treatment began.

As to time point: peripheral blood 6 weeks after treatment start. Germline lookup yields CDR1 PRHDT and CDR2 FYEKMQ (reference sequence). The length of the CDR3 is 19 residues. The germline V and J ends were trimmed by 2 bases and 0 bases, with 20 bases remaining between them. General observations from the study: Below-median TCR clonality that was measured in pretreatment blood predicted better survival.

The repertoire was sequenced with immunoSEQ multiplex PCR; TCRdb's copy has only in-frame clones and lacks some. The sample records 90,000 to 130,000 clones, approximately 89% being singletons. With respect to this clone: Its antigen is as yet unknown.

Here the sequenced sample was PBMCs, taken around atezolizumab (anti-PD-L1) treatment. This clonotype was obtained from a man aged 60 to 75 with urothelial cancer. The chain employs TRBV13 and TRBJ2-4; D possibly corresponds to TRBD2 (6 bases). DNA of the CDR3: TGTGCCAGCAGCTTATCAGCTCAACCTAGCGAGATAGCCAAAAACATTCAGTACTTC. Translation gives CASSLSAQPSEIAKNIQYF.